This TCR beta chain originates from a study of blood T cell repertoires in COVID-19. In its sample, this clone was seen a few times. CDR1 MNHEY and CDR2 SMNVEV come from the germline V gene (reference sequence). This CDR3 contains 13 residues. V was clipped by 6 bases and J by 4 bases, with 10 bases between them. How the authors handled the data: Estimation of nucleated cell counts was performed using reference gene primer amplification. Method: immunoSEQ multiplex PCR; TCRdb's copy keeps in-frame clones and lacks some. The V and J calls and clone size are taken from that table; D and trimming were inferred from the DNA. Of some 180,000 clones in the sample, 70% to 80% are singletons; the top ten hold under 20%. Cohort placement rested on clinical history that participants reported themselves.

V usage is TRBV27 and J usage is TRBJ1-5, with TRBD1 as a possible D gene (5 bases). Material: PBMCs or T cells enriched from blood (not recorded which). The source is a woman aged 65 to 85 in a cohort exposed to, infected with or recovered from COVID-19 (not recorded which). Here the CDR3 reads CASRTGSNQPQHF. CDR3 DNA sequence: TGTGCCAGCAGAACAGGATCTAATCAGCCCCAGCATTTT.